These 13 T cell receptor beta chains were sequenced from one sample in a study of blood T cells in healthy people across ages (dated by TCRdb to the mid-2010s). The library was made by 5' RACE. The data were produced on an Illumina HiSeq 2500. A second PCR of about 6 to 12 cycles was run with a J-beta primer mix and a sample-barcoded 5' primer. Clones were called with MiXCR by TCRdb after fastp trimmed the public reads at Q25, and only in-frame beta chains were retained. Entries are consolidated by CDR3 protein sequence, retaining the most common genes and DNA. Counted in this sample were hundreds of thousands of distinct CDR3 sequences; approximately 52% of them appeared once. The leading ten clones occupy approximately 15% of the sample. Material: blood. These TCRs come from a woman of 80 years or more in good health.

The chain uses TRBV4-1 and TRBJ1-4, with D maybe TRBD1 (6 bases). The CDR3 is made up of 15 amino acids. Per the germline V gene, CDR1 is MGHRA and CDR2 is YSYEKL. The ends were cut back, 0 bases at V and 8 bases at J, with 13 bases in the middle. This CDR3 is CASSQDPGAWEKLFF. CDR3 DNA: TGCGCCAGCAGCCAAGATCCAGGGGCGTGGGAAAAACTGTTTTTT.

Of note for this clonotype: One junction end does not reproduce the germline sequence, and a read error may be involved. V and J are TRBV14 and TRBJ1-6; D ambiguous. The length of the CDR3 is 13 residues. Germline V gives CDR1 SGHDN, CDR2 FVKESK. The CDR3 reads CASRQVDNSPLHF. In DNA form, the CDR3 reads TGTGCCAGCAGACAAGTCGATAATTCACCCCTCCACTTT.

This chain joins TRBV7-2 and TRBJ2-7, with D possibly being TRBD1 (6 bases). Trimming shortened V by 5 bases and J by 7 bases, and 27 bases separated the two germline ends. Germline-derived CDR1 and CDR2 are SGHTA and FQGNSA. The length of the CDR3 is 17 residues. As DNA, the CDR3 is TGTGCCAGCAGCCCCACAGGGCTTCTCCAGCCAGACAATGAGCAGTACTTC. Its translation: CASSPTGLLQPDNEQYF.

The chain combines TRBV25-1 with TRBJ1-2, with 8 bases fitting TRBD1. CDR1 MGHDK and CDR2 SYGVNS come from the germline V gene. J lost 4 bases, V lost 2 bases, and 3 bases had no gene match. The CDR3 extends over 14 amino acids. DNA for the CDR3: TGTGCCAGCAGTGAAGATGACAGGGGCTATGGCTACACCTTC. Translated: CASSEDDRGYGYTF.

Note on this clonotype: Being one base from a much bigger clone, this may be a read error. This CDR3 reads CASSSRDHNEQYF. In DNA, the CDR3 is TGCGCCAGCAGCAGCAGGGATCACAATGAGCAGTACTTC. The chain uses TRBV5-1 and TRBJ2-5; D is possibly TRBD1 (5 bases). From germline, CDR1 is SGHRS and CDR2 YFSETQ. CDR3 size: 13 residues. Trimming pared 4 bases from V and 11 bases from J, leaving 18 bases between.

About this clonotype: Just one base apart from a much larger clone, this may be a read error. The genes are TRBV5-1 and TRBJ2-1; 14 nucleotides align to TRBD2. The V segment lost 8 bases and the J segment 8 bases; nucleotides outside the gene matches: 12. The CDR3 spans 16 residues. Germline loops: CDR1 SGHRS, CDR2 YFSETQ. CDR3 region: CASALGTSGSGDEQFF. The CDR3 DNA is TGCGCCAGTGCCCTGGGGACTAGCGGGAGTGGAGATGAGCAGTTCTTC.

This chain connects TRBV12-3 or TRBV12-4 to TRBJ2-5; D might be TRBD1 (5 bases). The DNA end favors TRBJ2-7, so the J call may be wrong. This CDR3 has 15 amino acids. The CDR3 region has the DNA TGTGCCAGCAAGGGGAACGAACAGGTGGCATACGAGCAGTACTTC. This codes for CASKGNEQVAYEQYF.

CDR3 DNA sequence: TGTGCCAGCAGTTTTGTAGGGGCATACTACACAGATACGCAGTATTTT. It is translated as CASSFVGAYYTDTQYF. This rearrangement joins TRBV12-3 or TRBV12-4 to TRBJ2-3, with TRBD1 as a possible D gene (5 bases). This CDR3 region has 16 residues. Trimming left V 3 bases short and J 2 bases short, with 15 bases between.

This clonotype showed up many times. The chain is built from TRBV29-1 and TRBJ2-5; D unclear. The V gene's germline CDR1 is SQVTM and CDR2 ANQGSEA. V was trimmed by 4 bases and J by 1 base, leaving 10 bases between them. This CDR3 is built from 13 residues. This CDR3 reads CSVARPFQETQYF. CDR3 in DNA: TGCAGCGTTGCTAGGCCTTTCCAAGAGACCCAGTACTTC.

This clonotype was seen at least ten times. The J gene is TRBJ1-2, the V gene TRBV29-1, with 7 bases identical to TRBD1. There are 13 residues in the CDR3. Trimming cost V 4 bases and J 0 bases; bases outside gene matches: 2. Per germline, CDR1 SQVTM and CDR2 ANQGSEA. CDR3 sequence reads: CSVVDRSNYGYTF. CDR3 DNA sequence: TGCAGCGTTGTGGACAGGTCTAACTATGGCTACACCTTC.

Concerning this clonotype: This clone may be a read error of a much larger clone one base away. The chain couples TRBV30 to TRBJ2-7, with TRBD1 matching 7 bases. V gave up 3 bases and J gave up 1 base; unmatched junction bases: 12. Per the germline V gene, CDR1 is GTSNPN and CDR2 is SVGIG (reference sequence). The CDR3 extends over 16 amino acids. Here the CDR3 DNA reads TGTGCCTGGAGGATTAAGGCAGGGGGATATTCCTACGAGCAGTACTTC. Translation gives CAWRIKAGGYSYEQYF.

V and J are TRBV3-1 and TRBJ2-2; 7 nucleotides line up with TRBD2. The CDR3 covers 17 residues. The J segment lost 5 bases and the V segment lost 1 base, leaving 10 bases of the junction unmatched. Germline V gene data show CDR1 as LGHDT and CDR2 as YNNKEL (reference sequence). The CDR3 sequence: CASSQAPQRGWTGELFF. The CDR3 DNA is TGTGCCAGCAGCCAAGCCCCCCAGCGGGGATGGACCGGGGAGCTGTTTTTT.

Concerning this clonotype: A read error may be the cause here, since a much bigger clone is one base away. The V gene is TRBV5-6, the J gene TRBJ2-4; TRBD2 agrees at 14 bases. The end of the DNA fits TRBJ2-7 better, so the J call may be wrong. This CDR3 region has 17 residues. CDR1 and CDR2 (germline): SGHDT, YYEEEE. The CDR3 here is CASSLFGTSGRRDEQYF. In DNA, the CDR3 is TGTGCCAGCAGCTTGTTTGGGACTAGCGGGAGAAGGGACGAGCAGTACTTC.